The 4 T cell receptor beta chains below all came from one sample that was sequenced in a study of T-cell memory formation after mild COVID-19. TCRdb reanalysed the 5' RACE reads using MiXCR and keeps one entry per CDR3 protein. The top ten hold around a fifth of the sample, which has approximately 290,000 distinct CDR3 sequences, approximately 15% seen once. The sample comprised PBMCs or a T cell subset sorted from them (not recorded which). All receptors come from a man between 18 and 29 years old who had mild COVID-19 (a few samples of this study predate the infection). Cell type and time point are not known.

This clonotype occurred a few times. CDR3 loop: CASSQAGTHFNEQFF. The CDR3 DNA is TGTGCCAGCAGCCAAGCCGGGACACACTTCAATGAGCAGTTCTTC. V usage is TRBV7-2 and J usage is TRBJ2-1; possibly TRBD1 for D (6 bases). This CDR3 contains 15 residues. In germline, CDR1 is SGHTA, CDR2 FQGNSA. With 5 bases removed from V and 6 bases from J, the gap between germline ends came to 17 bases. Drawing the rest from reference TRBV7-2 and TRBJ2-1, the complete variable domain is GAGVSQSPSNKVTEKGKDVELRCDPISGHTALYWYRQSLGQGLEFLIYFQGNSAPDKSGLPSDRFSAERTGGSVSTLTIQRTQQEDSAVYLCASSQAGTHFNEQFFGPGTRLTVL.

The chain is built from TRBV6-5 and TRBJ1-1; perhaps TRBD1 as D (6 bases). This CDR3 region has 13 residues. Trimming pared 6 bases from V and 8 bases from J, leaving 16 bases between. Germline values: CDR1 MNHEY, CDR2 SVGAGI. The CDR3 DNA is TGTGCCAGCAGAGCTACAGGGTTTTTGGAAGCTTTCTTT. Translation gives CASRATGFLEAFF.

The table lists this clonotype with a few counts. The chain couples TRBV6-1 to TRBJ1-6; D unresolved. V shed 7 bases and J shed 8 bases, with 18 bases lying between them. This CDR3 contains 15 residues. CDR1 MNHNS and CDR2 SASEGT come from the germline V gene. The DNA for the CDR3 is TGTGCCAGCAATCCGACGGATGCGAATCATTCACCCCTCCACTTT. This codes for CASNPTDANHSPLHF.

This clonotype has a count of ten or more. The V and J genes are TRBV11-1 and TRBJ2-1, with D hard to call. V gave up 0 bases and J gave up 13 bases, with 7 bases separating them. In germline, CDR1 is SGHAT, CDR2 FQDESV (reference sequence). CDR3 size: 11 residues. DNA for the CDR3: TGTGCCAGCAGCTTAGCGGGAATTCAGTTCTTC. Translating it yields CASSLAGIQFF.